The present T cell receptor beta chain was sequenced within a study of cytomegalovirus exposure and HLA in healthy donors. Healthy bone marrow donors made up the cohort. General observations from the study: As was reported, the HLA-A and HLA-B alleles of most subjects were accurately predicted from TCR beta sequences. Cytomegalovirus status was reportedly diagnosed by the classifier with high sensitivity and specificity. In an earlier analysis, most TCR beta V segments were productive about 87% or about 30% of the time.

This CDR3 spans 15 amino acids. CDR1 SGHNT and CDR2 YYREEE come from the germline V gene (reference sequence). The V end lost 1 base, the J end lost 8 bases, and 13 bases lay between the germline ends. A note on this clone: The antigen is not known.

The PCR had 60 Vbeta and 13 Jbeta primers. The method was immunoSEQ multiplex PCR; TCRdb's version includes in-frame clones alone and lacks a portion of them. The table records roughly 170,000 clones, 60% to 80% of them present only once. V and J are TRBV5-4 and TRBJ1-6; weak D call: TRBD1 (5 bases). Material for sequencing was PBMCs. The receptor's source is a woman aged 50 to 65 in good health and CMV-seropositive. CDR3 nucleotide sequence: TGTGCCAGCAGCTTGACAGGTGGGATGGATTCACCCCTCCACTTT. It codes for CASSLTGGMDSPLHF.